This T cell receptor beta chain stems from a study of memory CD4+ T cells and cytomegalovirus serostatus. Study in general: This sample comes from healthy Belgian adults, 8 to 10 CMV seropositive, about 25 seronegative.

The repertoire was sequenced with immunoSEQ multiplex PCR; TCRdb's copy has only in-frame clones and lacks some. Of around 41,000 clones in the sample, about 79% were seen once. Trimming shortened V by 5 bases and J by 0 bases, and 14 bases separated the two germline ends. This CDR3 region has 16 residues. Germline assignment: CDR1 MDHEN and CDR2 SYDVKM. Single viable CD3+CD4+CD8-CD45RO+ cells were sorted as the memory CD4+ T cells. After thawing, CD4+ T cells were positively selected. The sample taken for sequencing was memory CD4+ T cells from blood. This chain connects TRBV28 to TRBJ2-4, with D unclear. The clonotype originates from an adult in good health and CMV-seronegative. The CDR3 reads CASSPPTQLAKNIQYF. DNA for the CDR3: TGTGCCAGCAGTCCCCCGACTCAACTAGCCAAAAACATTCAGTACTTC.